This TCR beta chain was obtained from a study of T cell repertoires in cytomegalovirus infection. Germline loops: CDR1 SGHTA, CDR2 FQGNSA. This CDR3 has 14 amino acids. The trim removed 3 bases at V and 3 bases at J, leaving 3 bases unmatched. Using its own MiXCR run on the reads, TCRdb lists one record per CDR3 protein. The table shows hundreds of thousands of distinct CDR3 sequences, with around a third occurring only once. There are many counts of this clonotype. The target antigen is unknown. Whole-study findings and limits: Summed public TCR beta family frequency identified CMV carriers bearing the relevant HLA. CMV-specific HLA-C-restricted TCR beta clonotypes dominated the ex vivo response.

The chain carries TRBV7-2 and TRBJ2-3; 7 bases map to TRBD2. Here the sequenced sample was cultured PBMCs, taken from culture after CMV antigen stimulation. This sequence originates from a human donor in good health (CMV status not recorded). Some clones in this sample may be carry-over from other donors' samples. Written as DNA, the CDR3 is TGTGCCAGCAGCTTTCGGGGGGAAACAGATACGCAGTATTTT. Its protein is CASSFRGETDTQYF.